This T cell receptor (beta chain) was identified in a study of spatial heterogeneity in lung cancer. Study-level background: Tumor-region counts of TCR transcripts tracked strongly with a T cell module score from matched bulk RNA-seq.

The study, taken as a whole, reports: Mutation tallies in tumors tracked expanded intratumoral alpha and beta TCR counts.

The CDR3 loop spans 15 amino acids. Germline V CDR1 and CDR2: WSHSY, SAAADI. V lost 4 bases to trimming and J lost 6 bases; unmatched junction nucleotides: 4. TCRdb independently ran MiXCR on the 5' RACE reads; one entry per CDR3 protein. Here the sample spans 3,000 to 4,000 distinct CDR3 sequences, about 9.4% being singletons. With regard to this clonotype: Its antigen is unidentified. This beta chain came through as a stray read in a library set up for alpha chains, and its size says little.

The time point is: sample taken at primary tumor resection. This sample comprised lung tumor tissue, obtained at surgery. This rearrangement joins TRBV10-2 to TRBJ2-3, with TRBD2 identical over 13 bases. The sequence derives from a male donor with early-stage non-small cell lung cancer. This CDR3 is CASSATSGGRDTQYF. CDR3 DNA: TGCGCCAGCAGTGCGACTAGCGGGGGGAGGGATACGCAGTATTTT.